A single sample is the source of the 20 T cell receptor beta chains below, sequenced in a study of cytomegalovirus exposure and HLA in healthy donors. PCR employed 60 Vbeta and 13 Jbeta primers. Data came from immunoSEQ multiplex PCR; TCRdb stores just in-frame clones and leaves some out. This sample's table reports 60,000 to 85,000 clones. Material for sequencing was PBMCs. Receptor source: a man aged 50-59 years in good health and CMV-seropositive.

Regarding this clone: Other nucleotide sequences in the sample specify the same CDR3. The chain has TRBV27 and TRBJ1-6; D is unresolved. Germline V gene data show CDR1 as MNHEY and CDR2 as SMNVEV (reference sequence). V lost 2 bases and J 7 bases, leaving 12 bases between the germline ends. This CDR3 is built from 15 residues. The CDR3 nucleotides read TGTGCCAGCAGTTTACAGGAGGCGGCAAATTCACCCCTCCACTTT. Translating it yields CASSLQEAANSPLHF.

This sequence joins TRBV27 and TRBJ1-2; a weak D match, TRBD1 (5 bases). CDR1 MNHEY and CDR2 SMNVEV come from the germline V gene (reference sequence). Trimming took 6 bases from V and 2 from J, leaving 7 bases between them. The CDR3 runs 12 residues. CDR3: CASRTENYGYTF. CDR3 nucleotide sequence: TGTGCCAGCAGGACAGAGAACTATGGCTACACCTTC.

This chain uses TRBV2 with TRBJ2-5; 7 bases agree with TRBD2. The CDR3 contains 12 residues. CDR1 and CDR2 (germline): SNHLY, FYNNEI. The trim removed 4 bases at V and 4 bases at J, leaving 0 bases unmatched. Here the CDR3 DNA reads TGTGCCAGCAGTGGGGGGGGAGAGACCCAGTACTTC. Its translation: CASSGGGETQYF.

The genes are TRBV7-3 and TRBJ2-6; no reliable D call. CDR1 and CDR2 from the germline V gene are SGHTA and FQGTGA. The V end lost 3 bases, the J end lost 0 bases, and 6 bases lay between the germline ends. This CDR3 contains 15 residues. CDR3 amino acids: CASSFTRSGANVLTF. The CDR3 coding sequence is TGTGCCAGCAGCTTTACACGCTCTGGGGCCAACGTCCTGACTTTC.

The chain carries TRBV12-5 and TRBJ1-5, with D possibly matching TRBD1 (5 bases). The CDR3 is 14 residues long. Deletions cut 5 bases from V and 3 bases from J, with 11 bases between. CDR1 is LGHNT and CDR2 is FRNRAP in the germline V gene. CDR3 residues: CASGNGQANQPQHF. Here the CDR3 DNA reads TGTGCTAGTGGTAATGGACAAGCCAATCAGCCCCAGCATTTT. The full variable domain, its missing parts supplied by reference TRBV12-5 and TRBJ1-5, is DARVTQTPRHKVTEMGQEVTMRCQPILGHNTVFWYRQTMMQGLELLAYFRNRAPLDDSGMPKDRFSAEMPDATLATLKIQPSEPRDSAVYFCASGNGQANQPQHFGDGTRLSIL.

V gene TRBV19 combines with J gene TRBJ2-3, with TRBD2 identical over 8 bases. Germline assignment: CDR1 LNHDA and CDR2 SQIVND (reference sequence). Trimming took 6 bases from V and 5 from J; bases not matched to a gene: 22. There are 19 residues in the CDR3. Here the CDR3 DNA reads TGTGCCAGTAGCCTTCGACGGGGCGGGGGGACCTCACGGGGAGATACGCAGTATTTT. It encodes CASSLRRGGGTSRGDTQYF.

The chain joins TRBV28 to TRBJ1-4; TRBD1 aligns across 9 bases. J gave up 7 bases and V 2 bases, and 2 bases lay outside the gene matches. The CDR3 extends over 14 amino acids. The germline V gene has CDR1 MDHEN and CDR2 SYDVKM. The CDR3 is CASSLTGGSEKLFF. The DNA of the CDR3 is TGTGCCAGCAGTTTAACAGGGGGCTCTGAAAAACTGTTTTTT.

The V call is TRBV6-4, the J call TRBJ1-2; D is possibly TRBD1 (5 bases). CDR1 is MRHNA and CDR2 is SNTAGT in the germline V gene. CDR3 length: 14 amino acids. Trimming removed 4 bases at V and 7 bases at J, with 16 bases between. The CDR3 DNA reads TGTGCCAGCAGTGCTTCCGGGACTGCGGGTGGCTACACCTTC. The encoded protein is CASSASGTAGGYTF.

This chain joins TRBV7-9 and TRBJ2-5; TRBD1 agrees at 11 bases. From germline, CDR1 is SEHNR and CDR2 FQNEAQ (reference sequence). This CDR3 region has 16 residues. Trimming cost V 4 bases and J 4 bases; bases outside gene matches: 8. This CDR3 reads CASSSPGQGGGETQYF. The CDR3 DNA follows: TGTGCCAGCAGCTCACCGGGACAGGGGGGGGGAGAGACCCAGTACTTC.

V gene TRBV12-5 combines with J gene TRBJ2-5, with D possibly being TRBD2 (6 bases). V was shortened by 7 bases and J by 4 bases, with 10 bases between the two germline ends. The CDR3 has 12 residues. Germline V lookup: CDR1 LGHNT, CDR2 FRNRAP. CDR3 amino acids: CASASGGETQYF. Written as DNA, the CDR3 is TGTGCTAGTGCGTCCGGGGGAGAGACCCAGTACTTC.

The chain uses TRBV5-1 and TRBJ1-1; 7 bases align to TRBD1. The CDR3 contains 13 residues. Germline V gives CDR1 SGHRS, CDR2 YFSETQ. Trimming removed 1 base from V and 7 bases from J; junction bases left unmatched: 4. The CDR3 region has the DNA TGCGCCAGCAGCTTGAACAGGGGTGATGAAGCTTTCTTT. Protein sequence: CASSLNRGDEAFF.

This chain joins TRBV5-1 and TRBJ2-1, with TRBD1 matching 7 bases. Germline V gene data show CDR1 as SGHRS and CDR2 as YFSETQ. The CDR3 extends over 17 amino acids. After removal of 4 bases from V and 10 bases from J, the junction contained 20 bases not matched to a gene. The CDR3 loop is CASSALYGPGTVGEQFF. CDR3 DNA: TGCGCCAGCAGCGCGCTCTATGGGCCCGGGACAGTTGGGGAGCAGTTCTTC.

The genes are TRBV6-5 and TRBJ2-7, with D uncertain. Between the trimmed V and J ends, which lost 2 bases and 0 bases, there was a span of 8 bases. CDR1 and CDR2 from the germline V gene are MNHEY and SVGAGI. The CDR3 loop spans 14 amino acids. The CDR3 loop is CASSYAPSSYEQYF. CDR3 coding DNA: TGTGCCAGCAGTTACGCCCCGAGCTCCTACGAGCAGTACTTC.

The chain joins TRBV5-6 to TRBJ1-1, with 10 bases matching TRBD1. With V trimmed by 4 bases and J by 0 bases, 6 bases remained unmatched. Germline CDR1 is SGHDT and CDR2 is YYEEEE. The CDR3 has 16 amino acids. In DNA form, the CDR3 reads TGTGCCAGCAGCCTCCGGACAGGGGGTTTGAACACTGAAGCTTTCTTT. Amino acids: CASSLRTGGLNTEAFF.

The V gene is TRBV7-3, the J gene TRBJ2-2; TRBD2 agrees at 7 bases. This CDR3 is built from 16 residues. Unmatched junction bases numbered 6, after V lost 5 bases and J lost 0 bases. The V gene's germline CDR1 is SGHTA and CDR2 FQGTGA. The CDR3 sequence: CASSPNGGANTGELFF. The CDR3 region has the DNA TGTGCCAGCAGCCCAAATGGGGGGGCGAACACCGGGGAGCTGTTTTTT.

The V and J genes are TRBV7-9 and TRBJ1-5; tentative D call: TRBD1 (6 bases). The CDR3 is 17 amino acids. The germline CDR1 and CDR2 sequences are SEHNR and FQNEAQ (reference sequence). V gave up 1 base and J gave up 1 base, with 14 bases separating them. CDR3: CASSLEGTGTSNQPQHF. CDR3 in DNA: TGTGCCAGCAGCTTAGAGGGAACAGGGACCAGCAATCAGCCCCAGCATTTT.

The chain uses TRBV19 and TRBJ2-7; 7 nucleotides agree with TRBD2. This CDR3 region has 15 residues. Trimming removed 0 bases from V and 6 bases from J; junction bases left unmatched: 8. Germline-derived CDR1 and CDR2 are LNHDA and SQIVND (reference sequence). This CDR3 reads CASSIEGRGKGEQYV. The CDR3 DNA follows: TGTGCCAGTAGTATAGAAGGGAGGGGTAAGGGCGAGCAGTACGTC.

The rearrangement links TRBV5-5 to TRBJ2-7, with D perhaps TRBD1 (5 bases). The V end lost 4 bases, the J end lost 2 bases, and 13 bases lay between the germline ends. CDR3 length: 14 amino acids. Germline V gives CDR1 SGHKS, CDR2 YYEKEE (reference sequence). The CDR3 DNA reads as TGTGCCAGCAGCCAACATCAGGGCACCTACGAGCAGTACTTC. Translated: CASSQHQGTYEQYF.

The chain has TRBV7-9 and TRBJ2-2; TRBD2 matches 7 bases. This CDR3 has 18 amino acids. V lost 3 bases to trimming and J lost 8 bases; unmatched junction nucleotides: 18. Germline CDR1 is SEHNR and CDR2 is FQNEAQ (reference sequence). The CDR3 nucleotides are TGTGCCAGCAGCTTCTCTGGGGGGACTACATTAAACAGGGGGGAGCTGTTTTTT. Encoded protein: CASSFSGGTTLNRGELFF.

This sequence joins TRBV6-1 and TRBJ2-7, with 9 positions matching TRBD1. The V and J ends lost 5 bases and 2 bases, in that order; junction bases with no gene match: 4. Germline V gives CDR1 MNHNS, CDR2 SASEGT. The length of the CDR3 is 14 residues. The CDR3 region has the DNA TGTGCCAGCAGTCTGGACAGGGGCGCCTACGAGCAGTACGTC. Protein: CASSLDRGAYEQYV.